The source of this T cell receptor (beta chain) is a study of OX40 agonist ivuxolimab in advanced cancers. Between the trimmed V and J ends, which lost 5 bases and 3 bases, there was a span of 17 bases. The CDR3 totals 15 residues. CDR1 is MNHEY, CDR2 SVGAGI, per germline. Overall study findings and caveats: Clonal expansion by week 6 occurred in CD4+ and CD8+ blood T cells (at 0.1 to 3.0 mg/kg). Some patients without response likewise showed low normalized clonal expansion.

This clone was counted a single time. Its specificity is unknown. The data were produced by immunoSEQ multiplex PCR, yet TCRdb's version contains in-frame clones alone and is incomplete. Here the sample spans approximately 77,000 clones, around four fifths being singletons. Autoimmune disease history or systemic immunosuppression barred patients. Blood sampling took place at baseline, cycle 4 day 1, and cycle 7 day 1. V is TRBV6-5 and J is TRBJ2-7; tentatively, D is TRBD2 (6 bases). The specimen comprised CD4+ or CD8+ T cells sorted from blood, sampled in a trial of the OX40 agonist ivuxolimab. The source of this sequence is an adult with an advanced solid tumor such as melanoma, head and neck, liver or kidney cancer. In DNA form, the CDR3 reads TGTGCCAGCAGTCCCCCCGGGACTGGAATCTACGAGCAGTACTTC. Translated: CASSPPGTGIYEQYF.